This T cell receptor beta chain derives from a study of CD8+ T cells in alopecia areata. V was pared by 5 bases and J by 2 bases, with 8 bases between. CDR1 and CDR2 (germline): NNHDY, SYVADS. The CDR3 runs 13 residues. This clone showed up just a few times. Gene names are mouse gene names. Read sequence stops 4 residues before the CDR3 end, and the germline J gene provides the missing end. The authors extracted RNA and reverse transcribed it into cDNA as the sequencing template. Libraries were prepared by immunoSEQ multiplex PCR; TCRdb keeps only in-frame clonotypes and omits some of them. The sample holds around 100,000 clones, and no clone turns up only once.

The sequencing sample was made of lesional skin. This chain connects TRBV13-3 to TRBJ2-1; tentatively, D is TRBD1 (7 bases). This sequence was found in a C3H/HeJ mouse with alopecia areata. The MHC haplotype of this mouse line is H2-k. CDR3 loop: CASRGGHYAEQFF. CDR3 DNA (partial): TGTGCCAGCAGAGGGGGCCACTATGCT.